The clone carrying this TCR beta chain was picked up many times. The antigen remains unidentified. This sample is part of a study of T cells after yellow fever vaccination. Findings and caveats of the study: Post-booster repertoires contained most primary-vaccination clones again (96% CD4, 85% to 90% CD8).

TCRdb itself ran the 5' RACE reads through MiXCR, one entry per CDR3 protein. The sample holds approximately 180,000 distinct CDR3 sequences; 5.5% to 8% are singletons and the top ten take 2.9%. Germline assignment: CDR1 MNHEY and CDR2 SVGAGI. J lost 9 bases, V lost 6 bases, and 5 bases had no gene match. CDR3 length: 13 residues. This receptor was taken from a man aged 18-30 years who received the YFV17D yellow fever vaccine. The genes are TRBV6-5 and TRBJ1-6, with 7 nucleotides matching TRBD1. The specimen comprised CD4+ T cells sorted from PBMCs, sampled on the day of the first yellow fever vaccination. CDR3 nucleotides: TGTGCCAGCAGGTACAGGGGTGGTTCACCCCTCCACTTT. It yields the protein CASRYRGGSPLHF.